Presented here are 25 T cell receptor beta chains from one specimen sequenced in a study of a mutant IDH1 vaccine in newly diagnosed glioma. Sequenced by immunoSEQ multiplex PCR; TCRdb stores in-frame clones only, minus some. The table has approximately 67,000 clones, around 82% seen once. Indicated time point: baseline, week 1 (first vaccination visit). The sample's treatment: pre-vaccination baseline after standard-of-care therapy. This material consisted of peripheral blood mononuclear cells (PBMCs), taken from a glioma patient treated with radiotherapy, temozolomide or both. The receptor source for this set is a woman between 18 and 29 years old with glioma. Some clones in this sample may be carry-over from other donors' samples.

The chain joins TRBV5-1 to TRBJ1-2; 10 nucleotides line up with TRBD1. Germline lookup yields CDR1 SGHRS and CDR2 YFSETQ. Germline trimming cut 1 base from V and 3 bases from J; bases unmatched to any gene: 6. The CDR3 runs to 16 residues. This CDR3 reads CASSLSTGTGDYGYTF. CDR3 bases: TGCGCCAGCAGCTTGAGCACCGGGACAGGGGACTATGGCTACACCTTC.

The chain employs TRBV27 and TRBJ1-4; possible D gene TRBD1, 5 bases. Trimming stripped 2 bases from V and 8 bases from J, with 27 bases between. Germline V gene data show CDR1 as MNHEY and CDR2 as SMNVEV (reference sequence). The CDR3 runs 19 residues. In nucleotides, the CDR3 is TGTGCCAGCAGTTTAGGGAATTGGCAGGGAGGAGAAGAAGAAGAAAAACTGTTTTTT. It yields the protein CASSLGNWQGGEEEEKLFF.

The chain has TRBV6-6 and TRBJ1-3; TRBD1 might be the D (5 bases). Germline loops: CDR1 MNHNY, CDR2 SVGAGI (reference sequence). CDR3 length equals 14 residues. Trimming pared 5 bases from V and 0 bases from J, leaving 8 bases between. The CDR3 DNA is TGTGCCAGCAGTCGACAGAGCTCTGGAAACACCATATATTTT. It is translated as CASSRQSSGNTIYF.

Here the CDR3 DNA reads TGTGCCAGCAGTGAAGCAGGACTAGCGGGGGTGGAGACCCAGTACTTC. It specifies CASSEAGLAGVETQYF. V usage is TRBV6-1 and J usage is TRBJ2-5, with 13 bases aligning to TRBD2. V dropped 0 bases and J dropped 5; count of bases not matched to a gene: 3. The CDR3 totals 16 residues. Per germline, CDR1 MNHNS and CDR2 SASEGT.

This chain links TRBV5-1 with TRBJ1-2; D gene uncertain. The ends were cut back, 4 bases at V and 7 bases at J, with 11 bases in the middle. In germline, CDR1 is SGHRS, CDR2 YFSETQ. The CDR3 totals 12 residues. For the CDR3, the DNA is TGCGCCAGCAGCCCCGGTGGGCCTGGCTACACCTTC. This gives the protein CASSPGGPGYTF.

This rearrangement joins TRBV6-4 to TRBJ2-7; 8 nucleotides match TRBD2. V lost 4 bases and J lost 2; bases outside the gene matches: 7. The germline CDR1 and CDR2 sequences are MRHNA and SNTAGT. The CDR3 runs to 15 residues. CDR3 sequence (DNA): TGTGCCAGCAGTGTGCCCACTAGCGGTGCCTACGAGCAGTACTTC. This sequence encodes CASSVPTSGAYEQYF.

The V call is TRBV7-2, the J call TRBJ1-1; 8 bases agree with TRBD1. CDR1 SGHTA and CDR2 FQGNSA come from the germline V gene. This CDR3 comprises 15 residues. The V and J ends lost 5 bases and 4 bases, in that order; junction bases with no gene match: 9. CDR3: CASSRARTGFTEAFF. Here the CDR3 DNA reads TGTGCCAGCAGCCGCGCCAGGACAGGGTTCACTGAAGCTTTCTTT.

This chain connects TRBV10-1 to TRBJ1-4; D uncertain. The CDR3 covers 16 residues. The V end was cut by 6 bases, the J end by 8 bases, with 22 bases between. The germline V gene encodes CDR1 WNHNN and CDR2 SYGVQD (reference sequence). The CDR3 protein is CASRPLWTSPGEKLFF. The DNA for the CDR3 is TGCGCCAGCAGGCCCCTGTGGACCTCACCTGGGGAAAAACTGTTTTTT.

The chain has TRBV5-8 and TRBJ1-1, with unresolved D. The ends were cut back, 0 bases at V and 4 bases at J, with 10 bases in the middle. Germline V CDR1 and CDR2: SGHTS, YDEGEE. This CDR3 is built from 14 residues. The DNA of the CDR3 is TGTGCCAGCAGCTTGGGGGGTGTGAGCACTGAAGCTTTCTTT. Translated: CASSLGGVSTEAFF. The entire variable domain, with the rest obtained from reference TRBV5-8 and TRBJ1-1, is as follows: EAGVTQSPTHLIKTRGQQATLRCSPISGHTSVYWYQQALGLGLQFLLWYDEGEERNRGNFPPRFSGRQFPNYSSELNVNALELEDSALYLCASSLGGVSTEAFFGQGTRLTVV.

V is TRBV19 and J is TRBJ2-7; 8 bases fit TRBD1. This CDR3 comprises 15 residues. V lost 3 bases, J lost 6 bases, and 10 bases stayed unmatched. Germline-derived CDR1 and CDR2 are LNHDA and SQIVND (reference sequence). CDR3 in amino acids: CASSIAGTGSFEQYF. CDR3 nucleotide sequence: TGTGCCAGTAGTATCGCCGGGACAGGCTCGTTCGAGCAGTACTTC.

The chain joins TRBV5-1 to TRBJ2-3; D uncertain. V lost 4 bases, J lost 3 bases, and 15 bases lay in between. There are 15 residues in the CDR3. CDR1 SGHRS and CDR2 YFSETQ come from the germline V gene. CDR3 protein: CASSLALGGTDTQYF. For the CDR3, the DNA is TGCGCCAGCAGCCTGGCTCTCGGTGGGACAGATACGCAGTATTTT.

This clone was observed a handful of times. V usage is TRBV7-9 and J usage is TRBJ2-7, with unresolved D. The CDR3 has 15 amino acids. The V gene's germline CDR1 is SEHNR and CDR2 FQNEAQ (reference sequence). V lost 0 bases and J 3 bases, leaving 12 bases between the germline ends. CDR3 in amino acids: CASSLALTQVYEQYF. The CDR3 DNA reads TGTGCCAGCAGCTTAGCCCTAACCCAGGTCTACGAGCAGTACTTC.

The V gene is TRBV5-6, the J gene TRBJ1-5; D remains unclear. Germline CDR1 SGHDT, CDR2 YYEEEE. This CDR3 spans 14 amino acids. Trimming pared 1 base from V and 6 bases from J, leaving 11 bases between. CDR3 coding DNA: TGTGCCAGCAGCTTGCGAGGGCGCGGTCAGCCCCAGCATTTT. Amino acids: CASSLRGRGQPQHF.

The V gene is TRBV19, the J gene TRBJ2-3, with 7 bases identical to TRBD2. Germline assignment: CDR1 LNHDA and CDR2 SQIVND (reference sequence). With V trimmed by 7 bases and J by 0 bases, 4 bases remained unmatched. The CDR3 has 14 amino acids. CDR3 DNA sequence: TGTGCCAGTAAAGTTAGCGGGAGCACAGATACGCAGTATTTT. Amino acid sequence: CASKVSGSTDTQYF. Complete variable domain (other parts from reference TRBV19 and TRBJ2-3): DGGITQSPKYLFRKEGQNVTLSCEQNLNHDAMYWYRQDPGQGLRLIYYSQIVNDFQKGDIAEGYSVSREKKESFPLTVTSAQKNPTAFYLCASKVSGSTDTQYFGPGTRLTVL.

This clone was seen once. The gene calls are TRBV7-6 and TRBJ2-2; D is unresolved. The V and J ends lost 5 bases and 7 bases respectively, with 17 bases between them. Germline V gene data show CDR1 as SGHVS and CDR2 as FNYEAQ. This CDR3 is 15 amino acids long. The CDR3 spells CASSGPGQGVGELFF. DNA for the CDR3: TGTGCCAGCAGCGGCCCGGGCCAAGGAGTCGGGGAGCTGTTTTTT.

This sequence joins TRBV7-9 and TRBJ2-5; TRBD2 agrees at 9 bases. Germline V gene data show CDR1 as SEHNR and CDR2 as FQNEAQ (reference sequence). Trimming cost V 2 bases and J 0 bases; bases outside gene matches: 1. CDR3 length: 15 residues. As DNA, the CDR3 is TGTGCCAGCAGCTTACTAGCGGGGTACCAAGAGACCCAGTACTTC. The encoded protein is CASSLLAGYQETQYF.

The CDR3 spells CAWSEQGNYGYTF. CDR3 DNA sequence: TGTGCCTGGAGCGAGCAGGGGAACTATGGCTACACCTTC. The chain joins TRBV30 to TRBJ1-2; perhaps TRBD1 as D (6 bases). The CDR3 covers 13 residues. Trimming pared 3 bases from V and 2 bases from J, leaving 10 bases between. Germline assignment: CDR1 GTSNPN and CDR2 SVGIG (reference sequence).

This chain uses TRBV2 with TRBJ2-1; D assignment may be TRBD1 or TRBD2 (5 bases each). With 8 bases removed from V and 6 bases from J, the gap between germline ends came to 14 bases. CDR1 is SNHLY, CDR2 FYNNEI, per germline. The CDR3 sequence is 13 residues long. The CDR3: CASQGDLGNEQFF. In DNA, the CDR3 is TGTGCCAGCCAAGGGGACCTGGGCAATGAGCAGTTCTTC. Full variable domain (missing parts from reference TRBV2 and TRBJ2-1): EPEVTQTPSHQVTQMGQEVILRCVPISNHLYFYWYRQILGQKVEFLVSFYNNEISEKSEIFDDQFSVERPDGSNFTLKIRSTKLEDSAMYFCASQGDLGNEQFFGPGTRLTVL.

This clone turned up a few times. The V and J genes are TRBV6-5 and TRBJ1-5; D remains unclear. V dropped 2 bases and J dropped 4 bases, with 9 bases sitting between them. The CDR3 totals 14 residues. Looked up from germline, CDR1 is MNHEY and CDR2 is SVGAGI. The CDR3 spells CASSYRLGNQPQHF. The CDR3 DNA reads as TGTGCCAGCAGTTACCGTCTGGGGAATCAGCCCCAGCATTTT.

The CDR3 sequence is CASSFNRGSGNTIYF. Here the CDR3 DNA reads TGTGCCAGCAGCTTTAACAGGGGCTCTGGAAACACCATATATTTT. J is TRBJ1-3 and V is TRBV7-6; 7 nucleotides agree with TRBD1. The CDR3 has 15 amino acids. V lost 3 bases, J lost 0 bases, and 2 bases stayed unmatched. Germline V gene data show CDR1 as SGHVS and CDR2 as FNYEAQ.

Remarks on this clone: An end of the junction does not agree with germline; a read error may underlie this. The V and J genes are TRBV5-1 and TRBJ2-7, with TRBD2 identical over 9 bases. CDR1 is SGHRS, CDR2 YFSETQ, per germline. The CDR3 covers 14 residues. The CDR3 DNA reads as TGCGCCAGCAGCTTACCGGGACTAGCCCATCACCGGTGGTTC. Its translation: CASSLPGLAHHRWF.

This clone was recorded a few times. The genes are TRBV9 and TRBJ2-5; 7 bases map to TRBD1. The CDR3 is 16 amino acids. The germline V gene encodes CDR1 SGDLS and CDR2 YYNGEE. Trimming cost V 1 base and J 3 bases; bases outside gene matches: 9. The CDR3 is CASSVNRGQGEETQYF. In DNA form, the CDR3 reads TGTGCCAGCAGCGTAAATCGTGGGCAGGGGGAAGAGACCCAGTACTTC.

This chain joins TRBV6-1 and TRBJ1-4; tentative D call: TRBD1 (6 bases). Per the germline V gene, CDR1 is MNHNS and CDR2 is SASEGT. CDR3 length: 15 residues. V gave up 1 base and J gave up 7 bases, with 13 bases separating them. CDR3 in amino acids: CASSEVGGHGEKLFF. The CDR3 nucleotides read TGTGCCAGCAGTGAAGTTGGGGGGCATGGTGAAAAACTGTTTTTT.

This clone was seen a handful of times. The chain employs TRBV25-1 and TRBJ1-1; perhaps TRBD1 as D (5 bases). Germline V gene sequence: CDR1 MGHDK, CDR2 SYGVNS. The CDR3 is 14 amino acids. V was pared by 5 bases and J by 3 bases, with 13 bases between. The CDR3 coding sequence is TGTGCCAGCAGTTCAGGGCGTGAGGACACTGAAGCTTTCTTT. This translates into CASSSGREDTEAFF.

This clone was recorded only once. The V gene is TRBV5-8, the J gene TRBJ2-7; 7 positions match TRBD1. Germline V gene data show CDR1 as SGHTS and CDR2 as YDEGEE. The CDR3 runs 14 residues. Trimming cost V 4 bases and J 2 bases; bases outside gene matches: 6. The CDR3 spells CASSRYRGAYEQYF. DNA for the CDR3: TGTGCCAGCAGCCGTTACAGGGGCGCCTACGAGCAGTACTTC.